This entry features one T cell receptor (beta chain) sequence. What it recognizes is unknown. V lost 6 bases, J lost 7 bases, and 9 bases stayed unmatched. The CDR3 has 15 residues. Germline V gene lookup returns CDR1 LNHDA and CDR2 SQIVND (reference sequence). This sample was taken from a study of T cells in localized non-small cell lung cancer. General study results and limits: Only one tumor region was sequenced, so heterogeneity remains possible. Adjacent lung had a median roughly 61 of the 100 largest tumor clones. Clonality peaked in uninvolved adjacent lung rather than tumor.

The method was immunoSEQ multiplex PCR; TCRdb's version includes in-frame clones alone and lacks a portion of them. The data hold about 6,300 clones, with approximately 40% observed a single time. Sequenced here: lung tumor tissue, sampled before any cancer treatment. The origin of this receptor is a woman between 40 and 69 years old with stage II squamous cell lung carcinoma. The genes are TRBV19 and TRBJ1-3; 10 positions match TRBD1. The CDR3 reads CASSPTTGGLNTIYF. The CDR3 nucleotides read TGTGCCAGTAGCCCGACGACAGGGGGCTTGAACACCATATATTTT. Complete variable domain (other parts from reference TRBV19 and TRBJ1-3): DGGITQSPKYLFRKEGQNVTLSCEQNLNHDAMYWYRQDPGQGLRLIYYSQIVNDFQKGDIAEGYSVSREKKESFPLTVTSAQKNPTAFYLCASSPTTGGLNTIYFGEGSWLTVV.